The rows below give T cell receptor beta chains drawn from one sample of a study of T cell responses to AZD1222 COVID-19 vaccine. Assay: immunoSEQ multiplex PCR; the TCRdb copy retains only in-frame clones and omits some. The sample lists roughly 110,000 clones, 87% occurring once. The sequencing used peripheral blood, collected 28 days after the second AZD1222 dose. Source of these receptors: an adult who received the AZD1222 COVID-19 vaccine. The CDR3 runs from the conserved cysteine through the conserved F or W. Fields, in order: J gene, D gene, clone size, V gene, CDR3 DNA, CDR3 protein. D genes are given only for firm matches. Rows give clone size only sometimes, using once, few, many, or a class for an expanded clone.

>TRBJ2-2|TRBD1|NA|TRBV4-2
TGTGCCAGCAGCCAAGGGGACAGGGAAAAAAACACCGGGGAGCTGTTTTTT
CASSQGDREKNTGELFF
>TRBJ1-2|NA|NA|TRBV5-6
TGTGCCAGCAGCTTGTATGCGCCCAGCACCGGCTACACCTTC
CASSLYAPSTGYTF
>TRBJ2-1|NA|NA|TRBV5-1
TGCGCCAGCAGCTTGGGAGGGGCGGATGAGCAGTTCTTC
CASSLGGADEQFF
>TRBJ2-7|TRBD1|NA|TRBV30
TGTGCCTGGAGCCGGACAGGGGGCGCGTACGAGCAGTACTTC
CAWSRTGGAYEQYF
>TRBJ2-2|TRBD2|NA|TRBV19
TGTGCCAGTAGTTTTCGGACTAGCACCGGGGAGCTGTTTTTT
CASSFRTSTGELFF
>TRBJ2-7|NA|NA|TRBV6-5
TGTGCCAGCAGTTACTCCTACTCCTACGAGCAGTACTTC
CASSYSYSYEQYF
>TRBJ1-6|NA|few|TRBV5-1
TGCGCCAGCAGCTTGGAGGTGAATTCACCCCTCCACTTT
CASSLEVNSPLHF
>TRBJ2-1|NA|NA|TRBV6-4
TGTGCCAGCAAGGAGGAGGGCCATCACATTAATGAGCAGTTCTTC
CASKEEGHHINEQFF
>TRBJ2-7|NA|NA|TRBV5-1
TGCGCCAGCAGCTTGGAGGGAGGCTACGAGCAGTACTTC
CASSLEGGYEQYF
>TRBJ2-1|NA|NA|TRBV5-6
TGTGCCAGCAGCCCTAGGACTACTTACAATGAGCAGTTCTTC
CASSPRTTYNEQFF
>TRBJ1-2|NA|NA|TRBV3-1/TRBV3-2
TGTGCCAGCAGCCATCAAGACAAGAACTATGGCTACACCTTC
CASSHQDKNYGYTF
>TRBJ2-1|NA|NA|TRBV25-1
TGTGCCAGCAGTCAGGTCAACTCCTACAATGAGCAGTTCTTC
CASSQVNSYNEQFF
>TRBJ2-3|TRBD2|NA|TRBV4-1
TGCGCCAGCAGCCAAGATCTAGCGGGGGGCCGGGATACGCAGTATTTT
CASSQDLAGGRDTQYF
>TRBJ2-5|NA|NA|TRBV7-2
TGTGCCAGCAGCTTGGGCCCGTCCAGGCGGACCCAGTACTTC
CASSLGPSRRTQYF
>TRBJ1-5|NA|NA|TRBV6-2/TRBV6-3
TGTGCCAGCAGCTGGAGCAGCAATCAGCCCCAGCATTTT
CASSWSSNQPQHF
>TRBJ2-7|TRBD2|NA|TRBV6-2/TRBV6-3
TGTGCCAGCAGTCCCACCGGGGGGACCTACGAGCAGTACTTC
CASSPTGGTYEQYF
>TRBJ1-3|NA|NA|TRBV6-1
TGTGCCAGCAGTGAAAGGAGCTCTGGAAACACCATATATTTT
CASSERSSGNTIYF
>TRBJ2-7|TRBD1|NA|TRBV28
TGTGCCAGCAGTTCAACAGGGGCCTTGGGGGAGCAGTACTTC
CASSSTGALGEQYF
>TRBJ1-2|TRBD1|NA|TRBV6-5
TGTGCCAGCAGAGGGACAGGGGCCCACTATGGCTACACCTTC
CASRGTGAHYGYTF
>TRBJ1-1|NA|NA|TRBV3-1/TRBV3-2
TGTGCCAGCAGCGACCGGACGGCTAGTAAAACCAACACTGAAGCTTTCTTT
CASSDRTASKTNTEAFF
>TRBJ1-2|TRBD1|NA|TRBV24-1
TGTGCCACCAGTGACCCGACAGGGCCCTATGGCTACACCTTC
CATSDPTGPYGYTF
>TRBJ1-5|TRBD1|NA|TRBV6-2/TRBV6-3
TGTGCCAGCAGTTACCCCAACAGGGGGGTGCCCCAGCATTTT
CASSYPNRGVPQHF
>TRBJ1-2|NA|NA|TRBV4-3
TGCGCCAGCAGCCCATCTTATCGGTTAGGGACCGACTACACCTTC
CASSPSYRLGTDYTF
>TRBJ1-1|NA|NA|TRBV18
TGTGCCAGCTCACCGGCCCAGGTGGGCCCCTACACATTT
CASSPAQVGPYTF
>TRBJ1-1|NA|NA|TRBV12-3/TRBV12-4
TGTGCCAGCAGTTTACCGTCCACTGAAGCTTTCTTT
CASSLPSTEAFF
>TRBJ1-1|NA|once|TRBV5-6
TGTGCCAGCAGCTTAGGACAAGACACTGAAGCTTTCTTT
CASSLGQDTEAFF
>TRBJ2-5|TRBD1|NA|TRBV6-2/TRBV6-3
TGTGCCAGCAGTTGGAGTATAGGACAGGGATTAAAAGAGACCCAGTACTTC
CASSWSIGQGLKETQYF
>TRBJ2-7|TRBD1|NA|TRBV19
TGTGCCAGTAGTCCTATGACAGGGGCGCGCGACGAGCAGTACTTC
CASSPMTGARDEQYF
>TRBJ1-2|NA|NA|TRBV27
TGTGCCAGCAGTTACCGGACAGATTCTAACTATGGCTACACCTTC
CASSYRTDSNYGYTF
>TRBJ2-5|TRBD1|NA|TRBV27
TGTGCCAGCAGTACCCGGGACAGACAAGAGACCCAGTACTTC
CASSTRDRQETQYF
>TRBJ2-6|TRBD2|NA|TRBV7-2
TGTGCCCGGGGGGGAGCCAACTCTGGGGCCAACGTCCTGACTTTC
CARGGANSGANVLTF
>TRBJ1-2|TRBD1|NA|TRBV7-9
TGTGCCAGCAGCTTAGAGGGACAGGCTTGCACCTTC
CASSLEGQACTF
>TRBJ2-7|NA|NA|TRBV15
TGTGCCACCAGCAGAGATCATGGAAAAACCTACGAGCAGTACTTC
CATSRDHGKTYEQYF
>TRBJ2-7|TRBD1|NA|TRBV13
TGTGCCAGCAGCTTACCAGGGGGCGGCGAGCAGTACTTC
CASSLPGGGEQYF
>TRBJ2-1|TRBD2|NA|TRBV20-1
TGCAGTGCTAGTGCGCGGGGGGAGGTAAGGCAGTTCTTC
CSASARGEVRQFF
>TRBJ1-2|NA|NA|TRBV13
TGTGCCAGCAGCTCCCTCTGGCGTGGCTACACCTTC
CASSSLWRGYTF
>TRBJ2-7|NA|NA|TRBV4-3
TGCGCCAGCAGCCAAGATGTTCTACCGGGTCGCCGGGAGGAGCAGTACTTC
CASSQDVLPGRREEQYF
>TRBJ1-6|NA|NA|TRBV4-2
TGTGCCAGCAGCCAAGCGGGGGACGTCGCGAGCTCCTATAATTCACCCCTCCACTTT
CASSQAGDVASSYNSPLHF
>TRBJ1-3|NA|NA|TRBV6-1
TGTGCCAGCAGTGAGAGGGCAGGGGCCACCTCTGGAAACACCATATATTTT
CASSERAGATSGNTIYF
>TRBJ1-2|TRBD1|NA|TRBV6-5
TGTGCCAGCAGGGGGACAGGGGACTATGGCTACACCTTC
CASRGTGDYGYTF
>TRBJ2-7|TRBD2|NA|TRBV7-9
TGTGCCAGCAGCTTGCTAGCGGGGTCCTACGAGCAGTACTTC
CASSLLAGSYEQYF
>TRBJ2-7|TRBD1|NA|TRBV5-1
TGCGCCAGCAGCCGGGACAGGGCCTACGAGCAGTACTTC
CASSRDRAYEQYF
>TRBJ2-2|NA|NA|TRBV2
TGTGCCAGCAGGGAAGGCAAGAACACCGGGGAGCTGTTTTTT
CASREGKNTGELFF
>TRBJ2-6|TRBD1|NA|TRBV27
TGTGCCAGCAGTTTGAGGAGAGGGACAGGGACACCTGGGGCCAACGTCCTGACTTTC
CASSLRRGTGTPGANVLTF